Listed below are T cell receptor beta chains from one sample, sequenced in a study of shared clonotypes between healthy human individuals. Only in-frame clones appear in the TCRdb table, and some are missing; sequencing was by immunoSEQ multiplex PCR. This sample has roughly 2,500,000 clones; roughly 93% occur once, and the top ten carry 0.35% to 0.45%. Sequencing input: naive CD4+ T cells from PBMCs. These TCRs come from a man aged 18 to 29 in good health. Some clones in this sample may be carry-over from other donors' samples. The CDR3 runs from the conserved cysteine through the conserved F or W. Fields, in order: clone size, J gene, D gene, V gene, CDR3 protein, CDR3 DNA. D genes are given only for firm matches. Clone size, where shown, is once, few, many, or a class for clones that have expanded.

. | TRBJ1-5 | TRBD1 | TRBV5-6 | CASTVRQGHQPQHF | TGTGCCAGCACTGTGCGACAGGGGCATCAGCCCCAGCATTTT
. | TRBJ2-3 | . | TRBV11-2 | CASSLPRTDTQYF | TGTGCCAGCAGCTTGCCCCGCACAGATACGCAGTATTTT
once | TRBJ1-2 | . | TRBV6-6 | CASKNSVYGYTF | TGTGCCAGCAAAAACTCCGTCTATGGCTACACCTTC
. | TRBJ2-5 | . | TRBV28 | CASSLGTVAQETQYF | TGTGCCAGCAGTTTAGGCACGGTCGCCCAAGAGACCCAGTACTTC
. | TRBJ1-5 | . | TRBV10-3 | CAISGGVNQPQHF | TGTGCCATCAGTGGGGGGGTTAATCAGCCCCAGCATTTT
. | TRBJ1-4 | . | TRBV15 | CATSRVAGINEKLFF | TGTGCCACCAGCAGAGTGGCAGGGATAAATGAAAAACTGTTTTTT
few | TRBJ1-5 | . | TRBV18 | CASSVGQGNQPQHF | TGTGCCAGCTCCGTGGGGCAGGGCAATCAGCCCCAGCATTTT
. | TRBJ1-1 | . | TRBV2 | CASRSSPAGWAEAFF | TGTGCCAGCAGATCTAGCCCCGCGGGTTGGGCTGAAGCTTTCTTT
. | TRBJ1-3 | . | TRBV6-1 | CASSEALGRNTIYF | TGTGCCAGCAGTGAAGCGCTAGGCCGAAACACCATATATTTT
. | TRBJ2-7 | . | TRBV7-2 | CASSLVGPPYEQYF | TGTGCCAGCAGCTTAGTCGGGCCACCCTACGAGCAGTACTTC
. | TRBJ2-3 | . | TRBV6-1 | CASSEIARRRNTQYF | TGTGCCAGCAGTGAGATAGCCAGGAGGAGAAATACGCAGTATTTT
. | TRBJ2-3 | . | TRBV28 | CASSSPVGSGTDTQYF | TGTGCCAGCAGTTCCCCGGTGGGGTCGGGCACAGATACGCAGTATTTT
. | TRBJ2-7 | . | TRBV28 | CASKASSYEQYF | TGTGCCAGCAAGGCGAGCTCCTACGAGCAGTACTTC
. | TRBJ1-3 | . | TRBV5-1 | CASSPFEGFSGNTIYF | TGCGCCAGCAGCCCTTTCGAAGGCTTCTCTGGAAACACCATATATTTT
. | TRBJ2-3 | TRBD2 | TRBV2 | CASSPTGGTQYF | TGTGCCAGCAGTCCCACGGGGGGTACGCAGTATTTT
few | TRBJ1-1 | . | TRBV28 | CASSYRESWAFF | TGTGCCAGCAGTTACCGGGAGAGCTGGGCTTTCTTT
. | TRBJ2-7 | TRBD1 | TRBV6-6 | CASRKRTGAYEQYF | TGTGCCAGCAGAAAGAGGACAGGGGCCTACGAGCAGTACTTC
. | TRBJ2-7 | . | TRBV7-2 | CASSFVRSSYEQYF | TGTGCCAGCAGCTTCGTCCGGAGCTCCTACGAGCAGTACTTC
. | TRBJ1-2 | TRBD1 | TRBV2 | CASQPTGHKQPDGYTF | TGTGCCAGTCAACCGACAGGGCACAAACAACCTGATGGCTACACCTTC